This TCR beta chain appears in the sequencing data of a study of T-cell reconstitution after alpha-beta-depleted transplantation in children. General study results and limits: Most T-cell counts and diversity one year after the transplant came from T cells that were newly produced.

CDR1 is SGHTA, CDR2 FQGNSA, per germline. V lost 5 bases and J 4 bases, leaving 12 bases between the germline ends. This CDR3 is 15 amino acids long. It was with unique molecular identifiers that the TCRbeta library was prepared. TCRdb independently ran MiXCR on the PCR reads; one entry per CDR3 protein. The sample has 240,000 or so distinct CDR3 sequences, around 8% seen once. A note on this clonotype: No antigen is known for it.

Here the sequenced sample was PBMCs, mostly from graft donor cells, taken 180 days after TCRalphabeta/CD19-depleted stem cell transplant. The chain joins TRBV7-2 to TRBJ1-6; D is perhaps TRBD1 (5 bases). This TCR derives from a male patient aged 10 to 17 who had a stem cell transplant for acute lymphoblastic leukemia, so the T cells may come from the graft donor. DNA of the CDR3: TGTGCCAGCAGCCGCGCCGGGACTTATAATTCACCCCTCCACTTT. Translating gives CASSRAGTYNSPLHF.